This T cell receptor beta chain stems from a study of T cell responses to AZD1222 COVID-19 vaccine. The V gene end was trimmed by 7 bases and the J gene end by 2 bases; junction bases not matched to a gene: 19. This CDR3 is built from 19 residues. Germline V CDR1 and CDR2: MNHEY, SMNVEV (reference sequence). Some clones are missing from TCRdb's copy, which holds only in-frame ones; the method was immunoSEQ multiplex PCR. The repertoire includes roughly 100,000 clones, 89% of them detected once, and approximately 40% sits in the top ten. The sample holds one count of this clone. Antigen: not known. Study conclusions and caveats: Two doses of AZD1222 preceded a rise in Spike-specific TCR breadth and depth. Donors were chiefly white British, with a greater number of females, and clonal diversity was perhaps underestimated. Spike as a whole was targeted by vaccine-associated CD4 TCRs, dominant at 160-218 and 743-854.

The source is an adult who received the AZD1222 COVID-19 vaccine. The V gene is TRBV27, the J gene TRBJ2-1; 8 bases match TRBD2. Sequenced material: peripheral blood, taken 28 days after the second AZD1222 dose. CDR3 in amino acids: CASKFSGTSYPGAYNEQFF. In DNA form, the CDR3 reads TGTGCCAGCAAGTTCTCCGGGACTAGTTACCCCGGGGCCTACAATGAGCAGTTCTTC.